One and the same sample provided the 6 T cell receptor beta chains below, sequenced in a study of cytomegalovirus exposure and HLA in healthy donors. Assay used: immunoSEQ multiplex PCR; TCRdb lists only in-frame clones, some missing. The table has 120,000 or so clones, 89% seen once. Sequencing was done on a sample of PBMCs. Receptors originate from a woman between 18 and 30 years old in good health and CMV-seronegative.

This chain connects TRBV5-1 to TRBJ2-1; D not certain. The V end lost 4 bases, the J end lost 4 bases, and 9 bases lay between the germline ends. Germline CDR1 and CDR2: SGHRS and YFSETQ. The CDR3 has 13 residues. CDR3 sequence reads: CASSPPEYNEQFF. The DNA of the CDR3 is TGCGCCAGCAGCCCCCCGGAGTACAATGAGCAGTTCTTC.

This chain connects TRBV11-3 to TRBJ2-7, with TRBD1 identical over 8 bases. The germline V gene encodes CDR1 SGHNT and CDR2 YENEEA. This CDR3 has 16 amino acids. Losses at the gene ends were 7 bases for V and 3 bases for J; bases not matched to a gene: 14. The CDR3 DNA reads TGTGCCAGCAACATGCCCCGGACAGGGCGGGTCTACGAGCAGTACTTC. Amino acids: CASNMPRTGRVYEQYF.

The CDR3 DNA sequence: TGTGCCAGCAGTCGTGCGGGCCCCTCCTACGAGCAGTACGTC. Translation: CASSRAGPSYEQYV. The rearrangement uses TRBV7-8 and TRBJ2-7, with a weak D call TRBD2 (5 bases). The V end was cut by 6 bases, the J end by 0 bases, with 12 bases between. This CDR3 has 14 amino acids. Germline V gene lookup returns CDR1 SGHVS and CDR2 FQNEAQ.

CDR3 DNA sequence: TGCAGTGCTAGCACGGGACTCGTAGCTTTCTTT. Translated, it gives CSASTGLVAFF. V is TRBV20-1 and J is TRBJ1-1, with D possibly matching TRBD1 (5 bases). Trimming removed 3 bases at V and 10 bases at J, with 12 bases between. Germline CDR1 is DFQATT and CDR2 is SNEGSKA (reference sequence). The CDR3 sequence is 11 residues long.

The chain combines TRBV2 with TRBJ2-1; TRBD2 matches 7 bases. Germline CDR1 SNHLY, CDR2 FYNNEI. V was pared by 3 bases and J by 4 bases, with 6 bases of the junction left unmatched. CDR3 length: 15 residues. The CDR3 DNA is TGTGCCAGCAGTGAGTACAGCGGGGCTTACAATGAGCAGTTCTTC. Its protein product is CASSEYSGAYNEQFF.

The CDR3 here is CASGLGLAETQYF. As DNA, the CDR3 is TGTGCCAGTGGATTAGGACTAGCGGAGACCCAGTACTTC. The V gene is TRBV19, the J gene TRBJ2-5; 9 nucleotides align to TRBD2. The trim removed 8 bases at V and 5 bases at J, leaving 6 bases unmatched. The CDR3 has 13 residues. Germline CDR1 is LNHDA and CDR2 is SQIVND (reference sequence).